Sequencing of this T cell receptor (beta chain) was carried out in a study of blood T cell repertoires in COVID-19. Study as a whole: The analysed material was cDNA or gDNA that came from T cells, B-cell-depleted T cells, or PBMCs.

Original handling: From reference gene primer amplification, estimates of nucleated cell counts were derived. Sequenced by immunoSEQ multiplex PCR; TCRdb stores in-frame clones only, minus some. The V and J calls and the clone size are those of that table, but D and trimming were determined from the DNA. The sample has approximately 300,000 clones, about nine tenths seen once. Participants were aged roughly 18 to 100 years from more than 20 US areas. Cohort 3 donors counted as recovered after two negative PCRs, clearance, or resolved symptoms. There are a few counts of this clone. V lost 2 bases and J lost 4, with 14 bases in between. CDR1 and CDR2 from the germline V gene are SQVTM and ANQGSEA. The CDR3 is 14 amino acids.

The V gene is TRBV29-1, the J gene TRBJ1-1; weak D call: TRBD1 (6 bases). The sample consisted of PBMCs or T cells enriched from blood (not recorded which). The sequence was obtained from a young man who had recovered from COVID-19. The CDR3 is CSVESGGARTEAFF. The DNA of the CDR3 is TGCAGCGTTGAATCCGGGGGGGCGCGCACTGAAGCTTTCTTT.